These 20 T cell receptor beta chains share one sample of origin, sequenced in a study of blood T cell repertoires in COVID-19. Assay: immunoSEQ multiplex PCR; the TCRdb copy retains only in-frame clones and omits some. The table includes 270,000 or so clones, around 81% detected once. The sample taken for sequencing was peripheral blood. These receptors all come from a woman aged 55-69 years with active or convalescent COVID-19.

This rearrangement joins TRBV5-1 to TRBJ1-2, with 10 bases matching TRBD1. This CDR3 region has 14 residues. Germline V gene data show CDR1 as SGHRS and CDR2 as YFSETQ. The V segment lost 3 bases and the J segment 5 bases; nucleotides outside the gene matches: 4. The CDR3 spells CASSYGTGEYGYTF. The DNA for the CDR3 is TGCGCCAGCAGCTATGGGACAGGGGAATATGGCTACACCTTC.

This clone was picked up a small number of times. The chain carries TRBV5-1 and TRBJ2-7; 9 nucleotides match TRBD1. V shed 2 bases and J 3 bases; nucleotides not matched to a gene: 6. The length of the CDR3 is 15 residues. Germline V CDR1 and CDR2: SGHRS, YFSETQ. The CDR3 nucleotides read TGCGCCAGCAGCTTATGGACAGGGGTAGGCTACGAGCAGTACTTC. This translates into CASSLWTGVGYEQYF.

This chain links TRBV10-3 with TRBJ1-1; tentative D call: TRBD1 (6 bases). V dropped 5 bases and J dropped 4 bases, with 11 bases sitting between them. Germline lookup yields CDR1 ENHRY and CDR2 SYGVKD. The CDR3 sequence is 13 residues long. As DNA, the CDR3 is TGTGCCATCAGTCGAATGACAGGCACTGAAGCTTTCTTT. As protein: CAISRMTGTEAFF.

This chain links TRBV6-2 or TRBV6-3 with TRBJ1-5; D is ambiguous. Between the trimmed V and J ends, which lost 1 base and 2 bases, there was a span of 9 bases. Germline lookup yields CDR1 MNHEY and CDR2 SVGEGT. The CDR3 consists of 15 residues. CDR3 sequence reads: CASSYYSGGNQPQHF. CDR3 DNA: TGTGCCAGCAGTTACTACAGCGGAGGCAATCAGCCCCAGCATTTT.

This chain joins TRBV18 and TRBJ2-5, with 12 bases fitting TRBD2. In germline, CDR1 is KGHSH, CDR2 LQKENI. With V trimmed by 5 bases and J by 5 bases, 9 bases remained unmatched. This CDR3 has 16 residues. CDR3 DNA: TGTGCCAGCTCAGGCCAACTAGCGGGGGGACAGGAGACCCAGTACTTC. It is translated as CASSGQLAGGQETQYF. The whole variable domain, remainder taken from reference TRBV18 and TRBJ2-5, is NAGVMQNPRHLVRRRGQEARLRCSPMKGHSHVYWYRQLPEEGLKFMVYLQKENIIDESGMPKERFSAEFPKEGPSILRIQQVVRGDSAAYFCASSGQLAGGQETQYFGPGTRLLVL.

V gene TRBV19 combines with J gene TRBJ1-2; 7 bases fit TRBD1. This CDR3 region has 16 residues. Per the germline V gene, CDR1 is LNHDA and CDR2 is SQIVND (reference sequence). The V gene end was trimmed by 5 bases and the J gene end by 4 bases; junction bases not matched to a gene: 13. CDR3 in amino acids: CASSLRTGTTLYGYTF. In DNA, the CDR3 is TGTGCCAGTAGTCTAAGGACAGGTACCACCCTCTATGGCTACACCTTC.

V is TRBV11-2 and J is TRBJ2-7; 10 bases fit TRBD2. The CDR3 loop spans 17 amino acids. Losses at the gene ends were 1 base for V and 3 bases for J; bases not matched to a gene: 9. CDR1 and CDR2 (germline): SGHAT, FQNNGV. The CDR3 coding sequence is TGTGCCAGCAGCTTAGGCCCTTCTCAGCGGGGGGGCTACGAGCAGTACTTC. It translates to CASSLGPSQRGGYEQYF. The whole variable domain, filled in from reference TRBV11-2 and TRBJ2-7, reads EAGVAQSPRYKIIEKRQSVAFWCNPISGHATLYWYQQILGQGPKLLIQFQNNGVVDDSQLPKDRFSAERLKGVDSTLKIQPAKLEDSAVYLCASSLGPSQRGGYEQYFGPGTRLTVT.

This chain connects TRBV6-2 or TRBV6-3 to TRBJ2-2, with D possibly being TRBD2 (6 bases). CDR1 and CDR2 (germline): MNHEY, SVGEGT. CDR3 length equals 13 residues. Trimming removed 4 bases at V and 7 bases at J, with 10 bases between. CDR3 in DNA: TGTGCCAGCAGTTGGAAGGGAGGCGGGGAGCTGTTTTTT. Translation gives CASSWKGGGELFF.

The chain joins TRBV10-3 to TRBJ2-1, with 9 nucleotides matching TRBD1. V lost 4 bases and J lost 5; bases outside the gene matches: 12. Germline V lookup: CDR1 ENHRY, CDR2 SYGVKD. This CDR3 spans 17 amino acids. The CDR3 reads CAISGTSGTGHNNEQFF. The CDR3 nucleotides are TGTGCCATCAGTGGGACGTCCGGGACAGGGCATAACAATGAGCAGTTCTTC.

This chain uses TRBV6-5 with TRBJ1-2; D unresolved. V was shortened by 9 bases and J by 7 bases, with 21 bases between the two germline ends. Germline-derived CDR1 and CDR2 are MNHEY and SVGAGI. This CDR3 has 14 residues. CDR3 nucleotides: TGTGCCAGTGCGATTCCGGCCGACAATTCTGGCTACACCTTC. This gives the protein CASAIPADNSGYTF.

V is TRBV7-2 and J is TRBJ1-2, with 7 bases aligning to TRBD1. Germline V gene data show CDR1 as SGHTA and CDR2 as FQGNSA. J gave up 3 bases and V 1 base, and 8 bases lay outside the gene matches. The CDR3 totals 16 residues. The CDR3 coding sequence is TGTGCCAGCAGCTTAGTAGGGACAGCGGGCGACTATGGCTACACCTTC. This sequence encodes CASSLVGTAGDYGYTF.

This clone was seen only a few times. This sequence joins TRBV5-5 and TRBJ1-5; D possibly corresponds to TRBD1 (5 bases). The CDR3 length is 15 residues. Germline loops: CDR1 SGHKS, CDR2 YYEKEE (reference sequence). V lost 2 bases to trimming and J lost 0 bases, with 9 bases between them. This CDR3 reads CASSLSGFSNQPQHF. Written as DNA, the CDR3 is TGTGCCAGCAGCTTATCAGGGTTTAGCAATCAGCCCCAGCATTTT.

J is TRBJ1-1 and V is TRBV25-1, with TRBD1 matching over 7 bases. The CDR3 covers 13 residues. The V segment lost 8 bases and the J segment 5 bases; nucleotides outside the gene matches: 8. Germline CDR1 is MGHDK and CDR2 is SYGVNS. CDR3 sequence (DNA): TGTGCCAGCCGTCAGGGGGTTGGGACTGAAGCTTTCTTT. Protein: CASRQGVGTEAFF.

V gene TRBV4-3 combines with J gene TRBJ2-7; D remains ambiguous. Trimming shortened V by 5 bases and J by 2 bases, and 10 bases separated the two germline ends. The V gene's germline CDR1 is LGHNA and CDR2 YSLEER. The CDR3 runs to 13 residues. The CDR3 bases are TGCGCCAGCAGCTTGGGCCAGACCTACGAGCAGTACTTC. Encoded protein: CASSLGQTYEQYF.

The chain employs TRBV7-3 and TRBJ2-2, with 9 bases identical to TRBD1. CDR1 is SGHTA, CDR2 FQGTGA, per germline. The trim removed 2 bases at V and 6 bases at J, leaving 19 bases unmatched. The CDR3 is 20 amino acids. CDR3 nucleotide sequence: TGTGCCAGCAGCTTAGGCACCCATCCAGCGGGACAGGGTAGTGCCGGGGAGCTGTTTTTT. Protein product: CASSLGTHPAGQGSAGELFF.

The genes are TRBV7-8 and TRBJ1-5; TRBD1 matches 7 bases. Losses at the gene ends were 1 base for V and 5 bases for J; bases not matched to a gene: 5. CDR1 and CDR2 from the germline V gene are SGHVS and FQNEAQ. The CDR3 runs 15 residues. DNA of the CDR3: TGTGCCAGCAGCTTAGAAACAGGGGATTATCAGCCCCAGCATTTT. Translating it yields CASSLETGDYQPQHF.

This chain joins TRBV7-9 and TRBJ2-1; weak D call: TRBD1 (5 bases). The germline V gene has CDR1 SEHNR and CDR2 FQNEAQ (reference sequence). V shed 4 bases and J shed 7 bases, with 8 bases lying between them. The CDR3 extends over 12 amino acids. CDR3 protein: CASSSTVNEQFF. The DNA for the CDR3 is TGTGCCAGCAGCTCGACAGTAAATGAGCAGTTCTTC.

The chain carries TRBV3-1 (or the pseudogene TRBV3-2) and TRBJ2-7, with 7 bases matching TRBD1. V gave up 4 bases and J gave up 2 bases; unmatched junction bases: 2. CDR1 LGHDT and CDR2 YNNKEL come from the germline V gene (reference sequence). CDR3 length: 13 amino acids. CDR3 nucleotide sequence: TGTGCCAGCAGCCGACAGGGAGCCTACGAGCAGTACTTC. Residues: CASSRQGAYEQYF.

The V call is TRBV10-3, the J call TRBJ2-7; D possibly corresponds to TRBD2 (7 bases). V lost 1 base and J 0 bases, leaving 10 bases between the germline ends. The length of the CDR3 is 15 residues. Germline V gene data show CDR1 as ENHRY and CDR2 as SYGVKD. Written as DNA, the CDR3 is TGTGCCATCAGTGAGTGGGGGGGCCTCTCCTACGAGCAGTACTTC. It encodes CAISEWGGLSYEQYF.

The rearrangement joins TRBV3-1 (or the pseudogene TRBV3-2) to TRBJ1-6, with a possible D match to TRBD1 (6 bases). CDR1 and CDR2 from the germline V gene are LGHDT and YNNKEL (reference sequence). CDR3 length: 16 amino acids. Trimming cost V 2 bases and J 5 bases, with 13 bases left between them. DNA for the CDR3: TGTGCCAGCAGCCAAACAGGGTTGGGGCATAATTCACCCCTCCACTTT. Its translation: CASSQTGLGHNSPLHF.